This TCR beta chain came from a study of blood T cell repertoires in COVID-19. Assay: immunoSEQ multiplex PCR; the TCRdb copy retains only in-frame clones and omits some. Here the sample spans around 33,000 clones, approximately 72% being singletons. Germline CDR1 reads MGHDK; CDR2 reads SYGVNS. This CDR3 region has 14 residues. V was cut by 3 bases and J by 4 bases, with 12 bases left in between. The chain recombines TRBV25-1 with TRBJ1-1; D is unclear. The sequence was obtained from an elderly man with acute or convalescent COVID-19. Sequenced sample: peripheral blood. The CDR3 coding sequence is TGTGCCAGCAGTGAGCCCCTGTCGGGCACTGAAGCTTTCTTT. Its translation is CASSEPLSGTEAFF.